Below, 30 T cell receptor beta chains from the same sample are listed, as sequenced in a study of cytomegalovirus exposure and HLA in healthy donors. TCRdb's copy holds only in-frame clones and misses some; the assay was immunoSEQ multiplex PCR. The profile shows 150,000 to 200,000 clones, roughly 86% of them singletons. Sequencing was carried out using PBMCs. The receptors come from a woman aged 18-30 years in good health and CMV-seronegative.

J is TRBJ2-3 and V is TRBV27; the match to TRBD2 covers 12 bases. There are 16 residues in the CDR3. J lost 6 bases, V lost 5 bases, and 9 bases had no gene match. The germline CDR1 and CDR2 sequences are MNHEY and SMNVEV (reference sequence). The CDR3 reads CASSRLLAGGLDTQYF. CDR3 DNA sequence: TGTGCCAGCAGTCGACTTCTAGCGGGGGGGCTGGATACGCAGTATTTT.

Here the CDR3 reads CSVMGLAREQYF. The CDR3 DNA reads as TGCAGCGTTATGGGACTAGCACGGGAGCAGTACTTC. The genes are TRBV29-1 and TRBJ2-7; 9 nucleotides match TRBD2. In germline, CDR1 is SQVTM, CDR2 ANQGSEA. This CDR3 is built from 12 residues. After removal of 5 bases from V and 7 bases from J, the junction contained 6 bases not matched to a gene.

V is TRBV6-6 and J is TRBJ1-2; TRBD1 might be the D (5 bases). The CDR3 runs 12 residues. Germline V gene sequence: CDR1 MNHNY, CDR2 SVGAGI (reference sequence). V was shortened by 4 bases and J by 6 bases, with 9 bases between the two germline ends. The CDR3 DNA sequence: TGTGCCAGCAGTTGGTCGACAGATGGCTACACCTTC. It is translated as CASSWSTDGYTF.

V and J are TRBV30 and TRBJ1-6; 7 nucleotides align to TRBD1. CDR3 size: 14 residues. The germline V gene has CDR1 GTSNPN and CDR2 SVGIG (reference sequence). V lost 5 bases, J lost 8 bases, and 9 bases stayed unmatched. CDR3 protein: CAWARGLLDSPLHF. For the CDR3, the DNA is TGTGCCTGGGCTAGGGGGCTCTTAGATTCACCCCTCCACTTT.

This sequence joins TRBV7-6 and TRBJ1-5; possibly TRBD1 for D (5 bases). With 5 bases removed from V and 1 base from J, the gap between germline ends came to 15 bases. CDR3 length: 16 amino acids. Germline CDR1 reads SGHVS; CDR2 reads FNYEAQ. The CDR3 sequence is CASSLTPGGSNQPQHF. In DNA, the CDR3 is TGTGCCAGCAGCCTTACTCCGGGGGGAAGCAATCAGCCCCAGCATTTT.

The chain links TRBV5-1 to TRBJ1-1; D not resolved. The CDR3 sequence is 15 residues long. The germline V gene has CDR1 SGHRS and CDR2 YFSETQ. The V end lost 0 bases, the J end lost 3 bases, and 12 bases lay between the germline ends. CDR3 nucleotides: TGCGCCAGCAGCTTGGCGGGTAGAGGGTACACTGAAGCTTTCTTT. Its translation is CASSLAGRGYTEAFF. The whole variable domain, remainder taken from reference TRBV5-1 and TRBJ1-1, is KAGVTQTPRYLIKTRGQQVTLSCSPISGHRSVSWYQQTPGQGLQFLFEYFSETQRNKGNFPGRFSGRQFSNSRSEMNVSTLELGDSALYLCASSLAGRGYTEAFFGQGTRLTVV.

The chain combines TRBV29-1 with TRBJ2-5, with D possibly TRBD1 on 5 matching bases. Looked up from germline, CDR1 is SQVTM and CDR2 is ANQGSEA. This CDR3 is 17 amino acids long. The V end lost 1 base, the J end lost 8 bases, and 26 bases lay between the germline ends. The CDR3 loop is CSVEGEGVVRTQGTQYF. For the CDR3, the DNA is TGCAGCGTTGAAGGGGAAGGGGTGGTCAGGACCCAAGGTACCCAGTACTTC.

This chain links TRBV30 with TRBJ2-1; 15 nucleotides match TRBD2. This CDR3 contains 13 residues. The trim removed 6 bases at V and 13 bases at J, leaving 7 bases unmatched. Germline CDR1 is GTSNPN and CDR2 is SVGIG (reference sequence). The DNA for the CDR3 is TGTGCCTGTACTAGGACTAGCGGGGGGGTACAGTTCTTC. It encodes CACTRTSGGVQFF.

The chain uses TRBV19 and TRBJ1-2, with 10 bases fitting TRBD1. V was pared by 1 base and J by 4 bases, with 3 bases of the junction left unmatched. Germline lookup yields CDR1 LNHDA and CDR2 SQIVND (reference sequence). The CDR3 covers 15 residues. The CDR3: CASSIAGQGIYGYTF. CDR3 nucleotide sequence: TGTGCCAGTAGTATAGCGGGACAGGGGATCTATGGCTACACCTTC.

The chain is built from TRBV30 and TRBJ1-2; possibly TRBD1 for D (5 bases). The V end was cut by 2 bases, the J end by 8 bases, with 15 bases between. Germline CDR1 and CDR2: GTSNPN and SVGIG (reference sequence). The CDR3 extends over 13 amino acids. Here the CDR3 reads CAWSSGSWVGYTF. In DNA, the CDR3 is TGTGCCTGGAGTTCAGGGTCGTGGGTAGGCTACACCTTC.

The chain recombines TRBV5-1 with TRBJ1-5, with D possibly being TRBD1 (6 bases). Trimming shortened V by 2 bases and J by 3 bases, and 9 bases separated the two germline ends. This CDR3 is 14 amino acids long. Germline values: CDR1 SGHRS, CDR2 YFSETQ. The CDR3 DNA sequence: TGCGCCAGCAGCTTAGGGGGATTCAATCAGCCCCAGCATTTT. Amino acids: CASSLGGFNQPQHF.

The chain is built from TRBV11-2 and TRBJ2-1; D might be TRBD1 (5 bases). Trimming shortened V by 4 bases and J by 5 bases, and 15 bases separated the two germline ends. This CDR3 spans 15 amino acids. CDR1 is SGHAT, CDR2 FQNNGV, per germline. The CDR3 DNA sequence: TGTGCCAGCAGCTCGATTAGGGGCGCTGACAATGAGCAGTTCTTC. It translates to CASSSIRGADNEQFF.

This CDR3 is CASMGQGEDFTRTGELFF. CDR3 nucleotide sequence: TGTGCCAGCATGGGACAGGGGGAAGATTTTACGAGGACCGGGGAGCTGTTTTTT. The rearrangement joins TRBV13 to TRBJ2-2; 11 bases are shared with TRBD1. Trimming at V came to 7 bases and at J to 5 bases, leaving 15 bases not matched to a gene. The germline V gene has CDR1 PRHDT and CDR2 FYEKMQ (reference sequence). This CDR3 comprises 18 residues.

The chain has TRBV9 and TRBJ1-3; TRBD1 matches at 8 bases. V gave up 4 bases and J gave up 11 bases; unmatched junction bases: 14. The germline V gene has CDR1 SGDLS and CDR2 YYNGEE. The CDR3 is made up of 15 amino acids. CDR3 nucleotide sequence: TGTGCCAGCAGCACGGATTCGGACAGGGCGAGCGCCATATATTTT. It encodes CASSTDSDRASAIYF.

The chain recombines TRBV29-1 with TRBJ2-2; a weak D match, TRBD1 (6 bases). Germline V gives CDR1 SQVTM, CDR2 ANQGSEA. The CDR3 has 14 amino acids. V lost 6 bases and J lost 2, with 13 bases in between. CDR3 DNA sequence: TGCAGCGTGGACGGGACACATAACACCGGGGAGCTGTTTTTT. It codes for CSVDGTHNTGELFF.

CDR3 DNA: TGCGCCAGCAGCTTGGGGGGACTACATAATGAGCAGTTCTTC. Translation: CASSLGGLHNEQFF. V usage is TRBV5-1 and J usage is TRBJ2-1, with 7 bases identical to TRBD2. CDR1 and CDR2 from the germline V gene are SGHRS and YFSETQ. The CDR3 is made up of 14 amino acids. The ends lost 0 bases at V and 7 bases at J; junction bases unmatched: 4.

This clone was counted between two and nine times. This chain joins TRBV5-4 and TRBJ2-7, with 9 bases identical to TRBD1. The length of the CDR3 is 14 residues. The trim removed 5 bases at V and 3 bases at J, leaving 6 bases unmatched. Germline V CDR1 and CDR2: SGHNT, YYREEE (reference sequence). The CDR3 is CASSAGTGNYEQYF. CDR3 in DNA: TGTGCCAGCAGTGCCGGGACAGGGAACTACGAGCAGTACTTC.

This clone was counted a few times. This chain connects TRBV30 to TRBJ1-5; 7 bases are a match to TRBD1. V shed 4 bases and J 6 bases; nucleotides not matched to a gene: 12. The CDR3 is 15 residues long. Per germline, CDR1 GTSNPN and CDR2 SVGIG (reference sequence). The CDR3: CAWNPGTARGQPQHF. The DNA for the CDR3 is TGTGCCTGGAATCCAGGGACAGCTCGGGGTCAGCCCCAGCATTTT.

The chain uses TRBV5-1 and TRBJ1-2; D possibly corresponds to TRBD1 (5 bases). This CDR3 is built from 14 residues. CDR1 SGHRS and CDR2 YFSETQ come from the germline V gene. V was cut by 0 bases and J by 10 bases, with 16 bases left in between. CDR3 DNA: TGCGCCAGCAGCTTGGGGGGCTCGAAATCGGACTACACCTTC. Residues: CASSLGGSKSDYTF.

J is TRBJ2-7 and V is TRBV5-4, with 11 bases identical to TRBD1. Looked up from germline, CDR1 is SGHNT and CDR2 is YYREEE (reference sequence). J was trimmed by 5 bases and V by 2 bases; bases with no gene match: 6. The CDR3 is 15 residues long. The CDR3 loop reads CASSLGQGAFNEQYF. The DNA of the CDR3 is TGTGCCAGCAGCTTAGGACAGGGGGCTTTCAACGAGCAGTACTTC.

This chain connects TRBV6-6 to TRBJ2-2, with unresolved D. The CDR3 is 13 amino acids. Germline V gene data show CDR1 as MNHNY and CDR2 as SVGAGI (reference sequence). Trimming left V 2 bases short and J 2 bases short, with 3 bases between. CDR3 sequence (DNA): TGTGCCAGCAGTTACCTTAACACCGGGGAGCTGTTTTTT. Amino acids: CASSYLNTGELFF.

This clone was picked up one time. V and J are TRBV4-1 and TRBJ1-5; maybe TRBD1 (6 bases). The CDR3 is 16 residues long. V gave up 0 bases and J gave up 7 bases, with 16 bases separating them. The germline gives CDR1 MGHRA, CDR2 YSYEKL. The CDR3 DNA reads TGCGCCAGCAGCCAAGATAGGGGGAGGGGGAACCAGCCCCAGCATTTT. Protein sequence: CASSQDRGRGNQPQHF.

V is TRBV6-6 and J is TRBJ2-5; D remains unclear. The CDR3 sequence is 12 residues long. Trimming left V 0 bases short and J 5 bases short, with 4 bases between. Germline assignment: CDR1 MNHNY and CDR2 SVGAGI (reference sequence). The CDR3 coding sequence is TGTGCCAGCAGTTACTCGTCTGAGACCCAGTACTTC. It specifies CASSYSSETQYF.

This chain connects TRBV6-1 to TRBJ2-7, with 8 bases identical to TRBD2. J lost 0 bases, V lost 3 bases, and 4 bases had no gene match. Germline CDR1 is MNHNS and CDR2 is SASEGT. This CDR3 contains 15 residues. DNA for the CDR3: TGTGCCAGCAGTGAGGGGCTAGCGGGCTCCTACGAGCAGTACTTC. This translates into CASSEGLAGSYEQYF.

This chain connects TRBV5-4 to TRBJ1-1; TRBD1 aligns across 10 bases. The V segment lost 4 bases and the J segment 11 bases; nucleotides outside the gene matches: 11. CDR3 length equals 14 residues. Per germline, CDR1 SGHNT and CDR2 YYREEE (reference sequence). This CDR3 is CASSRETGGVVAFF. The CDR3 DNA is TGTGCCAGCAGCAGAGAGACAGGGGGCGTTGTCGCTTTCTTT.

V is TRBV27 and J is TRBJ2-6; the match to TRBD2 covers 14 bases. Germline CDR1 is MNHEY and CDR2 is SMNVEV (reference sequence). Trimming removed 5 bases from V and 9 bases from J; junction bases left unmatched: 9. The CDR3 extends over 17 amino acids. The CDR3, as DNA: TGTGCCAGCAGTGGGACTAGCGGGAGTTGGTACATCAACGTCCTGACTTTC. Amino acids: CASSGTSGSWYINVLTF.

As concerns this clone: The same CDR3 can be traced to other DNA sequences in this sample. The chain employs TRBV6-5 and TRBJ2-2; D remains unclear. CDR3 length: 11 residues. Germline V gives CDR1 MNHEY, CDR2 SVGAGI. V was shortened by 5 bases and J by 4 bases, with 2 bases between the two germline ends. The CDR3 region is CASSRTGELFF. The CDR3 bases are TGTGCCAGCAGTCGCACCGGGGAGCTGTTTTTT.

The chain joins TRBV9 to TRBJ1-3, with no clear D. Trimming stripped 0 bases from V and 4 bases from J, with 5 bases between. From germline, CDR1 is SGDLS and CDR2 YYNGEE. The CDR3 contains 13 residues. CDR3 sequence reads: CASSVEEGNTIYF. For the CDR3, the DNA is TGTGCCAGCAGCGTAGAGGAGGGAAACACCATATATTTT.

The rearrangement joins TRBV7-9 to TRBJ1-3; D is unclear. This CDR3 has 17 amino acids. V was cut by 2 bases and J by 6 bases, with 20 bases left in between. From germline, CDR1 is SEHNR and CDR2 FQNEAQ (reference sequence). The CDR3 nucleotides read TGTGCCAGCAGCTTATCGGCGGAGATCGTGACCATAAACACCATATATTTT. Amino acids: CASSLSAEIVTINTIYF.

The rearrangement uses TRBV6-6 and TRBJ1-1; a weak D match, TRBD1 (6 bases). Germline V gene data show CDR1 as MNHNY and CDR2 as SVGAGI (reference sequence). Deletions cut 6 bases from V and 0 bases from J, with 14 bases between. The CDR3 length is 15 residues. This CDR3 is CASRGGQTMNTEAFF. The CDR3 DNA sequence: TGTGCCAGCAGGGGGGGGCAGACGATGAACACTGAAGCTTTCTTT.